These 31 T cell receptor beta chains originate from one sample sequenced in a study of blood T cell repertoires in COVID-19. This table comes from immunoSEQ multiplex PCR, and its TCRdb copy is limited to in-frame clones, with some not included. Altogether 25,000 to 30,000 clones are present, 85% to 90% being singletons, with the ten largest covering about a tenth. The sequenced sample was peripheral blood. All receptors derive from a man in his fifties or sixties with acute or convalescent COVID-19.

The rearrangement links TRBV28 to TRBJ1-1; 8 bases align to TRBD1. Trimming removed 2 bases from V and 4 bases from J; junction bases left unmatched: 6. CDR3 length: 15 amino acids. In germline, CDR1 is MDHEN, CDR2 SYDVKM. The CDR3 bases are TGTGCCAGCAGTTTACGCAGGGGGCCCGGCACTGAAGCTTTCTTT. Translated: CASSLRRGPGTEAFF.

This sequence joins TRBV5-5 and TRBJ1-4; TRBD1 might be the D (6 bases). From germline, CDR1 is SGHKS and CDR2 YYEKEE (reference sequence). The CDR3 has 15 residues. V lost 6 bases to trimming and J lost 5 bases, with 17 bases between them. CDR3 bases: TGTGCCAGCAACACCTGGGGGCAGAACAATGAAAAACTGTTTTTT. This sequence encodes CASNTWGQNNEKLFF.

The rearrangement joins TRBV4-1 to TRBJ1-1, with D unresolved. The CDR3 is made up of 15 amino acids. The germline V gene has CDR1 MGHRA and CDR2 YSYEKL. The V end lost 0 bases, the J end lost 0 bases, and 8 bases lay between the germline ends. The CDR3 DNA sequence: TGCGCCAGCAGCCAAGAGGCCACCTTGAACACTGAAGCTTTCTTT. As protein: CASSQEATLNTEAFF.

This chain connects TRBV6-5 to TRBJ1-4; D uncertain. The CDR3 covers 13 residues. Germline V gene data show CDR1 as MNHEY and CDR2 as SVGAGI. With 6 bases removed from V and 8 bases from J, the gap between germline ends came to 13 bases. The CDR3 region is CASSKREGEKLFF. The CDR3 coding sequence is TGTGCCAGCAGCAAACGGGAGGGAGAAAAACTGTTTTTT.

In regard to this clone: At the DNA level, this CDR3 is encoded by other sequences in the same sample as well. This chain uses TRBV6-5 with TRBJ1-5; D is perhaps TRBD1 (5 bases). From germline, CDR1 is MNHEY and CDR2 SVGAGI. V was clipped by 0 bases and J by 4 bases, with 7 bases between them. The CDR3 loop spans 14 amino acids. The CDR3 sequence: CASSYSGGNQPQHF. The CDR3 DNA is TGTGCCAGCAGTTACTCGGGGGGGAATCAGCCCCAGCATTTT.

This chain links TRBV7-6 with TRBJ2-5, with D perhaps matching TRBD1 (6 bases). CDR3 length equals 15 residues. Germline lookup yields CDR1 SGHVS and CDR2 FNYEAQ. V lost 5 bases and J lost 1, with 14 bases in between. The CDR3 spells CASSQGSLIQETQYF. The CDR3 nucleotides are TGTGCCAGCAGCCAGGGGAGCCTGATCCAAGAGACCCAGTACTTC.

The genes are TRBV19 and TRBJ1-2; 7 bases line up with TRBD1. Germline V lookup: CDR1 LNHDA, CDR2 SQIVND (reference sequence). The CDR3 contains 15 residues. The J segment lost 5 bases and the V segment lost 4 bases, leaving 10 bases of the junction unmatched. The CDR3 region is CASSTSGTATYGYTF. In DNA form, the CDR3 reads TGTGCCAGTAGTACCTCGGGGACAGCAACATATGGCTACACCTTC.

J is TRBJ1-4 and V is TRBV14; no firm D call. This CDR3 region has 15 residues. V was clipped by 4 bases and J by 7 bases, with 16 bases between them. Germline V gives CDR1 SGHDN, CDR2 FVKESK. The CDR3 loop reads CASSPRIGSAEKLFF. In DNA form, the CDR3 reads TGTGCCAGCAGCCCTAGAATCGGTTCGGCTGAAAAACTGTTTTTT.

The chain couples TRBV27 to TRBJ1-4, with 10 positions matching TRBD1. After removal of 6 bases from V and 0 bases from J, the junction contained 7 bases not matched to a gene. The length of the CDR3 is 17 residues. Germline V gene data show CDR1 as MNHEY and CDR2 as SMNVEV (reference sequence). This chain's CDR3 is CASRPGQGLSTNEKLFF. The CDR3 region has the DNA TGTGCCAGCAGACCGGGACAGGGGTTATCAACTAATGAAAAACTGTTTTTT. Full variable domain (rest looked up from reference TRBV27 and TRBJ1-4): EAQVTQNPRYLITVTGKKLTVTCSQNMNHEYMSWYRQDPGLGLRQIYYSMNVEVTDKGDVPEGYKVSRKEKRNFPLILESPSPNQTSLYFCASRPGQGLSTNEKLFFGSGTQLSVL.

Here the CDR3 reads CASSPARGGNQPQHF. The CDR3 DNA is TGTGCCAGCTCACCAGCACGGGGTGGTAATCAGCCCCAGCATTTT. V is TRBV18 and J is TRBJ1-5; unclear D gene. Germline CDR1 reads KGHSH; CDR2 reads LQKENI. CDR3 length equals 15 residues. Trimming removed 2 bases from V and 4 bases from J, with 12 bases in between. Drawing the rest from reference TRBV18 and TRBJ1-5, the complete variable domain is NAGVMQNPRHLVRRRGQEARLRCSPMKGHSHVYWYRQLPEEGLKFMVYLQKENIIDESGMPKERFSAEFPKEGPSILRIQQVVRGDSAAYFCASSPARGGNQPQHFGDGTRLSIL.

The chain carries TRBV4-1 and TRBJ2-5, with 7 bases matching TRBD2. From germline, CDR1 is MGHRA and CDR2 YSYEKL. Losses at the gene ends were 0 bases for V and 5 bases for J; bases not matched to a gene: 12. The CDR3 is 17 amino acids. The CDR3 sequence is CASSQDGTTQGRETQYF. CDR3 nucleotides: TGCGCCAGCAGCCAAGATGGGACTACCCAAGGGAGGGAGACCCAGTACTTC.

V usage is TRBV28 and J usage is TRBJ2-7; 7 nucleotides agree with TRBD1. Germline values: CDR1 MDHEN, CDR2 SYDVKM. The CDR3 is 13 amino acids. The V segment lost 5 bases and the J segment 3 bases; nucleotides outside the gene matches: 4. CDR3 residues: CASSKGQSYEQYF. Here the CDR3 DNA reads TGTGCCAGCAGTAAGGGACAGAGCTACGAGCAGTACTTC.

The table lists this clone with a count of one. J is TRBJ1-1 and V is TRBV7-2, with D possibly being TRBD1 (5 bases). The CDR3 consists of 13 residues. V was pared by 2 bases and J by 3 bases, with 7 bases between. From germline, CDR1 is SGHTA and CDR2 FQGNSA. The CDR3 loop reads CASSLSRDTEAFF. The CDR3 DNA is TGTGCCAGCAGCTTATCCAGGGACACTGAAGCTTTCTTT.

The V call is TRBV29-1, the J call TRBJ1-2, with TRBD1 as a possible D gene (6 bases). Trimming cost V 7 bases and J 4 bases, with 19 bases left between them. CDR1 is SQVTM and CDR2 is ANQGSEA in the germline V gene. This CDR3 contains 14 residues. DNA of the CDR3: TGCAGCGCCCAAACAGGGTCGGGAATCTATGGCTACACCTTC. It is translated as CSAQTGSGIYGYTF.

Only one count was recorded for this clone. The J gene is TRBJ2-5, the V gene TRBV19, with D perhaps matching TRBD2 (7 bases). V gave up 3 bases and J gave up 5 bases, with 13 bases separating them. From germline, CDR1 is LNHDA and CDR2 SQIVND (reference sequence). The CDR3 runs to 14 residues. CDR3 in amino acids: CASSMGGAWETQYF. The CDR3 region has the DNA TGTGCCAGTAGTATGGGGGGGGCTTGGGAGACCCAGTACTTC.

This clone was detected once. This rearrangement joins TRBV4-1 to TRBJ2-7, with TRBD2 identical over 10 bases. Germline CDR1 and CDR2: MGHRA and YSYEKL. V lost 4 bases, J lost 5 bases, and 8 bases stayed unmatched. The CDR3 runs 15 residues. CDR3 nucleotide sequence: TGCGCCAGCAGCCCGCCCCTAGCGGGAGCCGACGAGCAGTACTTC. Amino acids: CASSPPLAGADEQYF.

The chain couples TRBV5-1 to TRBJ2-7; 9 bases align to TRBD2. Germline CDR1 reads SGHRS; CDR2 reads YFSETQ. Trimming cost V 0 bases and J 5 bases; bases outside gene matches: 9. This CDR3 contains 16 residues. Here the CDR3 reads CASSLGATSGRDEQYF. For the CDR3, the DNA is TGCGCCAGCAGCTTGGGGGCGACTAGCGGTCGCGACGAGCAGTACTTC.

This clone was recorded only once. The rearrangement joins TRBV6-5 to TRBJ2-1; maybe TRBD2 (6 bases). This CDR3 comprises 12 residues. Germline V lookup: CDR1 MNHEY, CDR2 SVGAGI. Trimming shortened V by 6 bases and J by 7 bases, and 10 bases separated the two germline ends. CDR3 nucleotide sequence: TGTGCCAGCAGACCGACTAGAAATGAGCAGTTCTTC. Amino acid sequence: CASRPTRNEQFF.

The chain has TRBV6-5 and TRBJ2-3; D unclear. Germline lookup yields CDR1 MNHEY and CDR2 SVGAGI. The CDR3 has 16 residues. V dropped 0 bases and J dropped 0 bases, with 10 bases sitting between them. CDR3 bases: TGTGCCAGCAGTTACTCGGGCAGAACTAGCACAGATACGCAGTATTTT. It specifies CASSYSGRTSTDTQYF.

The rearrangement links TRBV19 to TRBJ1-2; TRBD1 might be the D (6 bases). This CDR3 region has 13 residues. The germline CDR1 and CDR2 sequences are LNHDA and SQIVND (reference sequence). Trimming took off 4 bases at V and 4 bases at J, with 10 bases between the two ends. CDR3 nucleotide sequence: TGTGCCAGTAGTACAGGGGATGGCTATGGCTACACCTTC. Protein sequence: CASSTGDGYGYTF.

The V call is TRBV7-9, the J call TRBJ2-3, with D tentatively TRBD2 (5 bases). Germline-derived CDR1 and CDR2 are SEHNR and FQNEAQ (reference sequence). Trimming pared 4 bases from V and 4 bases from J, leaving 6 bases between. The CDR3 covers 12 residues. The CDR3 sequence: CASSSLADTQYF. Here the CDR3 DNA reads TGTGCCAGCAGCTCACTAGCAGATACGCAGTATTTT.

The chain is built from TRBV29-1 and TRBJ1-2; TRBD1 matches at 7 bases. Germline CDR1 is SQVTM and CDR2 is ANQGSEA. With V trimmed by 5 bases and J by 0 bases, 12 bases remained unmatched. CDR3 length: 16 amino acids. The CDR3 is CSVLGRGARANYGYTF. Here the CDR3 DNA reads TGCAGCGTTCTGGGCAGGGGGGCCCGAGCTAACTATGGCTACACCTTC. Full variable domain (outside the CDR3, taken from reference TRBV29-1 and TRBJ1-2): SAVISQKPSRDICQRGTSLTIQCQVDSQVTMMFWYRQQPGQSLTLIATANQGSEATYESGFVIDKFPISRPNLTFSTLTVSNMSPEDSSIYLCSVLGRGARANYGYTFGSGTRLTVV.

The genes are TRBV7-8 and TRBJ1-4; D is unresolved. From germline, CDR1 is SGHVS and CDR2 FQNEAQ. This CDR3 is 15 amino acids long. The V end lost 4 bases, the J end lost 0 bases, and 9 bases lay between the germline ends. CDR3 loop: CASSYGVSTNEKLFF. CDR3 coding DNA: TGTGCCAGCAGCTACGGAGTCTCAACTAATGAAAAACTGTTTTTT.

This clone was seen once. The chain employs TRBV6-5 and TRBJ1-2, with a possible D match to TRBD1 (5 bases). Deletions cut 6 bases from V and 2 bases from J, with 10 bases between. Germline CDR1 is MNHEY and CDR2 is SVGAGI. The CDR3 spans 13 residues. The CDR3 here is CASSLRGNYGYTF. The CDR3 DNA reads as TGTGCCAGCAGCCTCCGGGGGAACTATGGCTACACCTTC.

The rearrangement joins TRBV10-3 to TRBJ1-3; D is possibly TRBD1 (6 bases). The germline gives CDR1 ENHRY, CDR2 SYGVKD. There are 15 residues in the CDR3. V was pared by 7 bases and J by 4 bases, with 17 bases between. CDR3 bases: TGTGCCATCACGTCAGGGGACGGCGGCGGAAACACCATATATTTT. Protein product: CAITSGDGGGNTIYF.

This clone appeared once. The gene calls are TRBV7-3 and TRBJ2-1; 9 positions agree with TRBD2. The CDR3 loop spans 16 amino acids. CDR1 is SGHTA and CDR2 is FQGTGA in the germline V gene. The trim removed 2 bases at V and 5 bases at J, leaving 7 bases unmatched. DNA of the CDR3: TGTGCCAGCAGCTTAGGGGGGCCTAGCGGGGACAATGAGCAGTTCTTC. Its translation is CASSLGGPSGDNEQFF.

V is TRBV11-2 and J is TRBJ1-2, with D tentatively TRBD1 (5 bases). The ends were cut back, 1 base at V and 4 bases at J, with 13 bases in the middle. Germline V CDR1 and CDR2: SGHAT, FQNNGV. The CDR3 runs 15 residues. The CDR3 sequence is CASSLAGQGLYGYTF. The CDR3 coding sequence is TGTGCCAGCAGCTTAGCTGGGCAGGGCCTCTATGGCTACACCTTC. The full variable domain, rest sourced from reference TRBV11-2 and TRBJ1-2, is EAGVAQSPRYKIIEKRQSVAFWCNPISGHATLYWYQQILGQGPKLLIQFQNNGVVDDSQLPKDRFSAERLKGVDSTLKIQPAKLEDSAVYLCASSLAGQGLYGYTFGSGTRLTVV.

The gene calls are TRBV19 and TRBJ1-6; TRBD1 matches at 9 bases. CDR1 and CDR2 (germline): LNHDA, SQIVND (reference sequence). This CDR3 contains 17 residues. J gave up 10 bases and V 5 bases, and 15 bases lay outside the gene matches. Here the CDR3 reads CASSETGGLIVGSPLHF. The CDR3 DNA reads TGTGCCAGTAGTGAAACAGGGGGCCTAATCGTCGGATCACCCCTCCACTTT.

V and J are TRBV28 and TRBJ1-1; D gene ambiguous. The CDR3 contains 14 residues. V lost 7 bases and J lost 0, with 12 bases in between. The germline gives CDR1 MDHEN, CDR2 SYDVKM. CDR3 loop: CASTRTGMNTEAFF. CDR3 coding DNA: TGTGCCAGCACCCGGACTGGGATGAACACTGAAGCTTTCTTT.

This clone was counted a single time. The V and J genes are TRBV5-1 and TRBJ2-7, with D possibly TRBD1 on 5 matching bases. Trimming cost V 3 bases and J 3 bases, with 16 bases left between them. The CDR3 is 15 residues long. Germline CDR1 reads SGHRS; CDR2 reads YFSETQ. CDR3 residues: CASSSMTVQFYEQYF. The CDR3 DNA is TGCGCCAGCAGCTCTATGACAGTTCAATTCTACGAGCAGTACTTC.

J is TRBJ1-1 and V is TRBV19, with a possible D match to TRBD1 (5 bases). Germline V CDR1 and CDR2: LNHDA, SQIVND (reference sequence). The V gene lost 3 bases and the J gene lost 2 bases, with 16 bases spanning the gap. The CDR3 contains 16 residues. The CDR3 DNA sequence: TGTGCCAGTAGTATCCTGGGGGGGACCCTAAACACTGAAGCTTTCTTT. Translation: CASSILGGTLNTEAFF.